The rows below give T cell receptor beta chains drawn from one sample of a study of cytomegalovirus exposure and HLA in healthy donors. Libraries were prepared by immunoSEQ multiplex PCR; TCRdb keeps only in-frame clonotypes and omits some of them. The repertoire has some 140,000 clones, around two thirds of them found once; the top ten carry under 2.5%. The sequencing sample was made of PBMCs. These receptors originate from a woman aged 40 to 49 in good health and CMV-seronegative. The CDR3 runs from the conserved cysteine through the conserved F or W. A D gene is named only where the DNA matches it firmly. Clone size is shown for a subset of rows, as once, few, many or a class of expanded clone.

TRBJ1-1 | TRBD1 | few | TRBV6-5 | CASSYWGQGRDTEAFF | TGTGCCAGCAGTTACTGGGGACAGGGGAGGGACACTGAAGCTTTCTTT
TRBJ1-2 | . | . | TRBV14 | CASSQGHLGNGYTF | TGTGCCAGCAGCCAAGGACACCTTGGAAATGGCTACACCTTC
TRBJ1-4 | . | . | TRBV4-1 | CASSPPRAGVNEKLFF | TGCGCCAGCAGCCCGCCTCGGGCAGGGGTTAATGAAAAACTGTTTTTT
TRBJ2-2 | TRBD1 | few | TRBV12-5 | CASGIGTANTGELFF | TGTGCTAGTGGTATAGGGACAGCGAACACCGGGGAGCTGTTTTTT
TRBJ2-2 | TRBD1 | . | TRBV7-6 | CASSLFGTGGANTGELFF | TGTGCCAGCAGCTTATTCGGGACAGGGGGTGCTAACACCGGGGAGCTGTTTTTT
TRBJ1-4 | . | . | TRBV5-4 | CATKRGSTAFYEKLFF | TGTGCCACCAAAAGGGGTTCAACGGCCTTTTATGAAAAACTGTTTTTT
TRBJ2-6 | . | . | TRBV4-3 | CASSPTPGTRFSGANVLTF | TGCGCCAGCAGCCCGACACCCGGGACAAGATTCTCTGGGGCCAACGTCCTGACTTTC
TRBJ1-1 | TRBD1 | . | TRBV7-9 | CASSPRTGMNTEAFF | TGTGCCAGCAGCCCGCGGACAGGGATGAACACTGAAGCTTTCTTT
TRBJ2-5 | TRBD2 | few | TRBV7-8 | CASSPQRGGQETQYF | TGTGCCAGCAGCCCACAGCGGGGGGGCCAAGAGACCCAGTACTTC
TRBJ2-7 | . | few | TRBV4-2 | CASSPSGRTLYEQYF | TGTGCCAGCAGCCCCTCCGGTAGGACACTTTACGAGCAGTACTTC
TRBJ1-6 | TRBD1 | . | TRBV2 | CASVDRENSPLHF | TGTGCCAGCGTGGACAGGGAAAATTCACCCCTCCACTTT
TRBJ1-2 | . | . | TRBV5-1 | CASSHIRGEDRLYGYTF | TGCGCCAGCAGCCACATCCGGGGAGAGGATAGGCTCTATGGCTACACCTTC
TRBJ1-3 | . | few | TRBV25-1 | CASSDFAGRGNTIYF | TGTGCCAGCAGTGACTTCGCGGGGAGAGGAAACACCATATATTTT
TRBJ2-3 | . | . | TRBV29-1 | CSVEDVETASSTDTQYF | TGCAGCGTTGAAGATGTTGAAACAGCTTCTAGCACAGATACGCAGTATTTT
TRBJ1-1 | . | . | TRBV7-2 | CASSPVGGREAFF | TGTGCCAGCAGCCCGGTAGGAGGGCGTGAAGCTTTCTTT
TRBJ2-7 | TRBD1 | . | TRBV11-2 | CASRRQGSSYEQYF | TGTGCCAGCAGGCGACAGGGGAGCTCCTACGAGCAGTACTTC
TRBJ2-5 | . | . | TRBV2 | CASNAGSQETQYF | TGTGCCAGCAACGCGGGGTCACAAGAGACCCAGTACTTC
TRBJ2-3 | . | . | TRBV30 | CAWRASSDTQYF | TGTGCCTGGAGGGCTAGTTCAGATACGCAGTATTTT
TRBJ2-7 | . | . | TRBV5-6 | CASSWARGEQYF | TGTGCCAGCAGCTGGGCCCGAGGGGAGCAGTACTTC
TRBJ1-4 | . | . | TRBV13 | CASSLGLGGTANEKLFF | TGTGCCAGCAGCTTAGGCCTGGGGGGGACGGCTAATGAAAAACTGTTTTTT
TRBJ1-4 | . | . | TRBV9 | CASSVEGSFNEKLFF | TGTGCCAGCAGCGTAGAGGGGTCCTTTAATGAAAAACTGTTTTTT
TRBJ2-1 | TRBD1 | . | TRBV15 | CATSRDRGSYNEQFF | TGTGCCACCAGCAGAGACAGGGGGTCCTACAATGAGCAGTTCTTC
TRBJ2-2 | . | . | TRBV6-5 | CASSKGELLTGELFF | TGTGCCAGCAGTAAGGGGGAATTACTCACCGGGGAGCTGTTTTTT
TRBJ1-4 | . | . | TRBV19 | CASSDSRRNEKLFF | TGTGCCAGTAGCGACAGTAGACGTAATGAAAAACTGTTTTTT
TRBJ2-3 | TRBD1 | . | TRBV5-4 | CASSLATGGRTDTQYF | TGTGCCAGCAGCTTGGCCACAGGGGGAAGGACAGATACGCAGTATTTT
TRBJ2-7 | TRBD2 | once | TRBV4-3 | CASSPGEGASYEQYF | TGCGCCAGCAGCCCCGGGGAGGGAGCCTCCTACGAGCAGTACTTC
TRBJ1-1 | . | . | TRBV7-9 | CASSERSGRGNTEAFF | TGTGCCAGCAGCGAGAGGTCCGGGCGGGGGAACACTGAAGCTTTCTTT
TRBJ2-1 | TRBD2 | few | TRBV5-1 | CASSRTSGGYNEQFF | TGCGCCAGCAGCAGGACTAGCGGGGGGTACAATGAGCAGTTCTTC
TRBJ1-4 | . | . | TRBV30 | CAWSQGRPGATNEKLFF | TGTGCCTGGAGCCAGGGCCGGCCGGGAGCAACTAATGAAAAACTGTTTTTT
TRBJ1-1 | TRBD1 | few | TRBV4-3 | CASSHSDRGMNTEAFF | TGCGCCAGCAGCCACTCGGACAGGGGGATGAACACTGAAGCTTTCTTT
TRBJ1-2 | . | . | TRBV27 | CASSPTRSPLGYTF | TGTGCCAGCAGTCCCACTAGGAGCCCCCTGGGCTACACCTTC
TRBJ2-7 | . | . | TRBV2 | CASSISYYEQYF | TGTGCCAGCAGCATCTCCTACTACGAGCAGTACTTC
TRBJ1-2 | . | few | TRBV2 | CASAETGLGNYGYTF | TGTGCCAGCGCAGAAACAGGGTTGGGCAACTATGGCTACACCTTC
TRBJ2-2 | . | . | TRBV10-2 | CASSDLSGGPTGELFF | TGCGCCAGCAGTGATTTATCCGGGGGACCCACCGGGGAGCTGTTTTTT
TRBJ1-6 | . | . | TRBV4-3 | CASSQVTESSYNSPLHF | TGCGCCAGCAGCCAGGTCACAGAGAGCTCCTATAATTCACCCCTCCACTTT
TRBJ2-7 | TRBD2 | . | TRBV5-4 | CASSLEAGGPYEQYF | TGTGCCAGCAGCTTGGAGGCGGGGGGGCCTTACGAGCAGTACTTC
TRBJ1-1 | TRBD1 | few | TRBV2 | CASSDRTGVPEAFF | TGTGCCAGCAGCGATAGAACAGGGGTCCCTGAAGCTTTCTTT
TRBJ2-1 | TRBD1 | . | TRBV6-6 | CASSYTGQGNNEQFF | TGTGCCAGCAGTTACACTGGACAGGGAAACAATGAGCAGTTCTTC
TRBJ2-3 | . | . | TRBV19 | CASSYGRGTDTQYF | TGTGCCAGTAGTTACGGCAGGGGCACAGATACGCAGTATTTT
TRBJ2-2 | . | once | TRBV5-1 | CASSFRQENTGELFF | TGCGCCAGCAGCTTCAGACAAGAGAACACCGGGGAGCTGTTTTTT
TRBJ2-7 | TRBD1 | once | TRBV18 | CASSPPVSGTGMGLYEQYF | TGTGCCAGCTCACCACCGGTCAGTGGGACAGGGATGGGGTTATACGAGCAGTACTTC
TRBJ1-1 | . | . | TRBV28 | CASTSEGMNTEAFF | TGTGCCAGCACCAGTGAGGGAATGAACACTGAAGCTTTCTTT
TRBJ1-6 | TRBD1 | . | TRBV7-6 | CASSLVGTENSPLHF | TGTGCCAGCAGCTTAGTCGGGACAGAAAATTCACCCCTCCACTTT
TRBJ1-3 | TRBD1 | . | TRBV27 | CASRDRTGNTIYF | TGTGCCAGCCGGGACAGGACCGGAAACACCATATATTTT
TRBJ1-5 | . | . | TRBV2 | CASSEMTGDRPQHF | TGTGCCAGCAGTGAGATGACAGGAGATCGGCCCCAGCATTTT
TRBJ1-1 | TRBD1 | . | TRBV29-1 | CSVERDRNTEAFF | TGCAGCGTTGAAAGGGACAGGAACACTGAAGCTTTCTTT
TRBJ1-5 | TRBD1 | . | TRBV6-1 | CASSDLTGMYQPQHF | TGTGCCAGCAGTGATTTGACAGGGATGTATCAGCCCCAGCATTTT
TRBJ2-7 | TRBD2 | . | TRBV6-5 | CASSQGLAAGLYF | TGTGCCAGCAGCCAAGGGCTAGCGGCCGGACTGTACTTC